Detailed here is one T cell receptor (beta chain). This sample is drawn from a study of cytomegalovirus exposure and HLA in healthy donors. The ends lost 10 bases at V and 8 bases at J; junction bases unmatched: 17. CDR1 and CDR2 from the germline V gene are ENHRY and SYGVKD. The CDR3 length is 15 residues. PCR employed 60 Vbeta and 13 Jbeta primers. TCRdb keeps only in-frame clones here, not all; method: immunoSEQ multiplex PCR. The sample contains under 200,000 clones, less than 85% of which appear only once. The clonotype originates from a man aged 35 to 55 in good health and CMV-seronegative. Specimen: PBMCs. This chain joins TRBV10-3 and TRBJ2-1; 7 nucleotides agree with TRBD1. The CDR3 is CATSSSDRASDEQFF. CDR3 sequence (DNA): TGTGCCACCTCAAGCTCCGACAGGGCGTCAGATGAGCAGTTCTTC.